These T cell receptor beta chains were read from a single sample in a study of CD8 T cells in Susac syndrome. TCRdb reprocessed the immunoSEQ multiplex PCR reads via MiXCR and lists one record per CDR3 protein. The data contain about 90,000 distinct CDR3 sequences, roughly 93% of them singletons. The sample taken for sequencing was CD8+ T cells from PBMCs. These TCRs come from a human donor in good health. CDR3s include the opening cysteine and the closing phenylalanine or tryptophan. Fields, in order: J gene, D gene, clone size, V gene, CDR3 DNA, CDR3 protein. The D gene is left open where the match is weak. Clone size is not always given. Where it is, it says once, few, many or a class for expanded clones.

TRBJ1-1 TRBD1 NA TRBV7-2 TGTGCCAGCAGCGCCTGGACAGGGCGTACCGTCGAAGCTTTCTTT CASSAWTGRTVEAFF
TRBJ2-3 NA NA TRBV20-1 TGCAGTGCTAGAGAGGAGGTCCCTAGCACAGATACGCAGTATTTT CSAREEVPSTDTQYF
TRBJ1-2 NA NA TRBV2 TGTGCCAGCAGCTCGGGGGGGGCGGGGGTCGGAGGCTACACCTTC CASSSGGAGVGGYTF
TRBJ2-1 TRBD1 NA TRBV5-6 TGTGCCAGCAGCCCCTGGACAGGGGCGGATGAGCAGTTCTTC CASSPWTGADEQFF
TRBJ2-7 NA NA TRBV28 TGTGCCAGCAGTTTAGCATTGTACGAGCAGTACTTC CASSLALYEQYF
TRBJ2-3 NA NA TRBV5-1 TGCGCCAGCAGCTTTGACACAGATACGCAGTATTTT CASSFDTDTQYF
TRBJ1-1 NA NA TRBV13 TGTGCCAGCAGCTTCGGGGGGCGCGAAGCTTTCTTT CASSFGGREAFF
TRBJ2-2 NA NA TRBV7-9 TGTGCCAGCAGCTCCATCAGCGATTATACCGGGGAGCTGTTTTTT CASSSISDYTGELFF
TRBJ1-2 NA NA TRBV6-6 TGTGCCAGCAGTTATGAGGGGAGGTATGGCTACACCTTC CASSYEGRYGYTF
TRBJ1-5 NA NA TRBV19 TGTGCCAGCCGGGGGATAAGGGAGAGGGGCAATCAGCCCCAGCATTTT CASRGIRERGNQPQHF
TRBJ1-2 TRBD1 NA TRBV9 TGTGCCAGCAGCCCAGGGACAGGTAGCTATGGCTACACCTTC CASSPGTGSYGYTF
TRBJ2-3 TRBD1 once TRBV5-1 TGCGCCAGCAGCTTGGAACAGGGGGAACGGGATACGCAGTATTTT CASSLEQGERDTQYF
TRBJ2-4 NA NA TRBV29-1 TGCAGCGTTGAATCGAAATGGAACATTCAGTACTTC CSVESKWNIQYF
TRBJ2-7 NA NA TRBV6-2/TRBV6-3 TGTGCCAGCAACCCGGACCCCGCCTACGAGCAGTACTTC CASNPDPAYEQYF
TRBJ1-2 NA NA TRBV9 TGTGCCAGCAGCCCATCGACGGGAGGGTACTATGGCTACACCTTC CASSPSTGGYYGYTF
TRBJ2-5 TRBD2 NA TRBV7-9 TGTGCCAGCACAGCGCGGGGGGCCCAGTACTTC CASTARGAQYF
TRBJ2-7 NA NA TRBV10-3 TGTGCCATCAGTGAAGAAGGTCGGGGCAGGGGGGTGAGTGAGCAGTACTTC CAISEEGRGRGVSEQYF
TRBJ2-1 NA NA TRBV7-2 TGTGCCAGCAGCCTTCCGGGGAATGAGCAGTTCTTC CASSLPGNEQFF
TRBJ1-1 TRBD1 NA TRBV19 TGTGCCACCACCGGGACAGCTCTCTTTGCGAACACTGAAGCTTTCTTT CATTGTALFANTEAFF
TRBJ1-2 NA NA TRBV3-1 TGTGCCAGCAGCCAAGATCTGGGGGTTGGTGGCTACACCTTC CASSQDLGVGGYTF
TRBJ2-5 TRBD2 NA TRBV15 TGTGCCACCAGCTTCCTCAGCGGGGCCGGTGAGACCCAGTACTTC CATSFLSGAGETQYF
TRBJ2-5 NA NA TRBV15 TGTGCCACCAGCGGGGACTTAAAAGAGACCCAGTACTTC CATSGDLKETQYF
TRBJ2-5 NA NA TRBV27 TGTGCCAGCAGTTTACGGCCAGCAAACCAAGAGACCCAGTACTTC CASSLRPANQETQYF
TRBJ1-2 NA NA TRBV6-1 TGTGCCAGCAGCCACACCGTCGGGAGGGAGGATTACTATGGCTACACCTTC CASSHTVGREDYYGYTF
TRBJ1-5 NA NA TRBV2 TGTGCCAGCAGTGAAGCGACGGATAGCAATCAGCCCCAGCATTTT CASSEATDSNQPQHF
TRBJ1-1 NA NA TRBV7-3 TGTGCCAGCAGCTTCGGACAGAGTGGAGACACTGAAGCTTTCTTT CASSFGQSGDTEAFF
TRBJ2-3 TRBD2 NA TRBV29-1 TGCAGCGCTAGCGGGGGGGAAACAGATACGCAGTATTTT CSASGGETDTQYF
TRBJ2-2 NA NA TRBV24-1 TGTGCCACCAGTGAGGGGGTTTGGACCGGGGAGCTGTTTTTT CATSEGVWTGELFF
TRBJ2-1 NA NA TRBV6-6 TGTGCCAGCAGTAGCATAGAGCAGTTCTTC CASSSIEQFF
TRBJ1-1 TRBD1 NA TRBV7-8 TGTGCCAGCAGCCCAGGGACAGGGGATGGCACTGAAGCTTTCTTT CASSPGTGDGTEAFF
TRBJ1-2 NA NA TRBV14 TGTGCCAGCAGCCGGGGAGCTAACTATGGCTACACCTTC CASSRGANYGYTF
TRBJ2-7 NA few TRBV5-1 TGCGCCAGCAGCTTGGACAGAGTATACGAGCAGTACTTC CASSLDRVYEQYF